The next 6 T cell receptor beta chains were all read from a single sample in a study of PD-L1 blockade in urothelial cancer. Specified time point: pretreatment peripheral blood. Assay used: immunoSEQ multiplex PCR; TCRdb lists only in-frame clones, some missing. The profile shows some 45,000 clones, 75% to 85% of them singletons. The sequenced sample was PBMCs, obtained around atezolizumab (anti-PD-L1) treatment. The receptors come from a man in his sixties with urothelial cancer.

This sequence joins TRBV28 and TRBJ1-2, with TRBD1 identical over 8 bases. CDR1 is MDHEN and CDR2 is SYDVKM in the germline V gene. CDR3 length equals 12 residues. With 8 bases clipped from V and 4 bases from J, the junction kept 3 bases outside the gene matches. As DNA, the CDR3 is TGTGCCAGCCAGGGGGCGGGCTATGGCTACACCTTC. It encodes CASQGAGYGYTF.

This clone appeared a few times. The V call is TRBV28, the J call TRBJ1-2; D gene uncertain. There are 14 residues in the CDR3. V lost 7 bases and J 1 base, leaving 13 bases between the germline ends. Germline V gene sequence: CDR1 MDHEN, CDR2 SYDVKM. For the CDR3, the DNA is TGTGCCAGCATTGAACAGAGCAATAACTATGGCTACACCTTC. Translating it yields CASIEQSNNYGYTF.

The chain is built from TRBV5-1 and TRBJ2-5; 9 bases align to TRBD1. In germline, CDR1 is SGHRS, CDR2 YFSETQ. The CDR3 consists of 16 residues. With 6 bases clipped from V and 1 base from J, the junction kept 10 bases outside the gene matches. CDR3 sequence: CASTYGQGRIQETQYF. As DNA, the CDR3 is TGCGCCAGCACCTATGGACAGGGGAGAATCCAAGAGACCCAGTACTTC.

This chain uses TRBV25-1 with TRBJ1-2; 9 nucleotides line up with TRBD1. The germline V gene encodes CDR1 MGHDK and CDR2 SYGVNS. Unmatched junction bases numbered 8, after V lost 1 base and J lost 8 bases. This CDR3 contains 15 residues. In nucleotides, the CDR3 is TGTGCCAGCAGTGAATCGGATGGGACAGGGAGCGGCTACACCTTC. Translating gives CASSESDGTGSGYTF.

The J gene is TRBJ1-1, the V gene TRBV28, with D maybe TRBD1 (6 bases). In germline, CDR1 is MDHEN, CDR2 SYDVKM. V shed 2 bases and J shed 5 bases, with 9 bases lying between them. CDR3 size: 13 residues. In DNA form, the CDR3 reads TGTGCCAGCAGTTTAGGGGGCTGGACTGAAGCTTTCTTT. Amino acid sequence: CASSLGGWTEAFF.

The chain joins TRBV11-3 to TRBJ2-1, with TRBD2 identical over 9 bases. Germline V gene lookup returns CDR1 SGHNT and CDR2 YENEEA. CDR3 length equals 17 residues. Trimming cost V 2 bases and J 4 bases; bases outside gene matches: 9. CDR3 nucleotides: TGTGCCAGCAGCTTAAGGGCCGGGACTAGCAGTTACAATGAGCAGTTCTTC. Its protein product is CASSLRAGTSSYNEQFF.